These 2 T cell receptor beta chains were sequenced from one sample in a study of T cells in Graves' hyperthyroidism and ophthalmopathy. Amplification targeted TCR beta CDR3 regions from RNA transcripts. TCR CDR3 underwent first-round RT-PCR with the HTBI primer set. TCRdb fed the multiplex PCR reads into MiXCR, producing one record per CDR3 protein. The sample includes hundreds of thousands of distinct CDR3 sequences, more than 20% seen only once; the top ten take about 34%. Sequencing was done on a sample of blood. The receptors originated from a man younger than 45 with Graves' ophthalmopathy.

This clonotype appeared a few times. The V call is TRBV20-1, the J call TRBJ1-5, with D unclear. The CDR3 length is 12 residues. V lost 5 bases and J lost 2, with 7 bases in between. From germline, CDR1 is DFQATT and CDR2 SNEGSKA (reference sequence). The CDR3 nucleotides read TGCAGTGCTGGACGGCGCAATCAGCCCCAGCATTTT. It codes for CSAGRRNQPQHF.

This clonotype was found many times. This chain joins TRBV24-1 and TRBJ2-1, with 9 nucleotides matching TRBD2. The CDR3 runs to 21 residues. Germline CDR1 KGHDR, CDR2 SFDVKD. V gave up 9 bases and J gave up 1 base; unmatched junction bases: 24. CDR3 nucleotides: TGTGCCACCCGGGAAGGGCGGGGGGGGTTAGACAGACAAGGTTCCTACAATGAGCAGTTCTTC. Amino acid sequence: CATREGRGGLDRQGSYNEQFF.